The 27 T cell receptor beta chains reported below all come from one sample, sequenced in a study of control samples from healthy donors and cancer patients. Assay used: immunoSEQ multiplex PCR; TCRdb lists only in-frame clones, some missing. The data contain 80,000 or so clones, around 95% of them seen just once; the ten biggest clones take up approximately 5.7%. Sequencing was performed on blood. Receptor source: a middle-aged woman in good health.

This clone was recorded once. The CDR3 coding sequence is TGCGCCAGCAGCTTACAGGCGCGGAGGGGGGAAACCTATGGCTACACCTTC. It yields the protein CASSLQARRGETYGYTF. The chain couples TRBV5-1 to TRBJ1-2, with a possible D match to TRBD1 (6 bases). The CDR3 has 17 amino acids. Germline V gives CDR1 SGHRS, CDR2 YFSETQ. The V end lost 2 bases, the J end lost 4 bases, and 21 bases lay between the germline ends.

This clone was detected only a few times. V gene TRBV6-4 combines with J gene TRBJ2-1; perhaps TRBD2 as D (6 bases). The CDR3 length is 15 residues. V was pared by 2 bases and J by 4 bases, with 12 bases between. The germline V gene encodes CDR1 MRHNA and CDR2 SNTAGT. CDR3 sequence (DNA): TGTGCCAGCAGTGACGAGGCGGGGAGTTACAATGAGCAGTTCTTC. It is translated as CASSDEAGSYNEQFF.

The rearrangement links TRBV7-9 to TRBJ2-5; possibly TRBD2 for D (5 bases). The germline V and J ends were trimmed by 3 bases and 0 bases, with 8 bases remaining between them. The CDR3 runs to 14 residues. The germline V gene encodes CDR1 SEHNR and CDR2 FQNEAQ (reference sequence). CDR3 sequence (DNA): TGTGCCAGCAGCTTGGTCGGGAACCAAGAGACCCAGTACTTC. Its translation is CASSLVGNQETQYF.

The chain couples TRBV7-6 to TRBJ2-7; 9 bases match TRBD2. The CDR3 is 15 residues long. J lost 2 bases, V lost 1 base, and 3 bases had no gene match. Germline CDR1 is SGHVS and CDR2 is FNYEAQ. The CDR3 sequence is CASSLGLAGPYEQYF. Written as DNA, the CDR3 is TGTGCCAGCAGCTTAGGGCTAGCGGGGCCCTACGAGCAGTACTTC.

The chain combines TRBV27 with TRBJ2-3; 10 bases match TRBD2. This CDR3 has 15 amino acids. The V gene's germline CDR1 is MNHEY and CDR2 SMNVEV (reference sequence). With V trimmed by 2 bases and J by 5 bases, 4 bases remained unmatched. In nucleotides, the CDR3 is TGTGCCAGCAGTTTACCGGCTAGCGGGGGAGATACGCAGTATTTT. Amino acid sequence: CASSLPASGGDTQYF.

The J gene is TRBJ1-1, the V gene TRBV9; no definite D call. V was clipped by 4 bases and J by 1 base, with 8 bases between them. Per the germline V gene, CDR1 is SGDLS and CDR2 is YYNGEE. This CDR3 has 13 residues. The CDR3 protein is CASSYGPNTEAFF. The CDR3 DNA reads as TGTGCCAGCAGCTATGGACCGAACACTGAAGCTTTCTTT.

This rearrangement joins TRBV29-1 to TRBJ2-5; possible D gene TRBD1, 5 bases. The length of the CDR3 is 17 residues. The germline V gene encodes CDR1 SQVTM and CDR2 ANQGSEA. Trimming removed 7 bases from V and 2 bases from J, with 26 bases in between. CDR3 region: CSENPRYLGAFQETQYF. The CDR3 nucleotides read TGCAGCGAGAATCCCAGATACTTAGGGGCGTTTCAAGAGACCCAGTACTTC. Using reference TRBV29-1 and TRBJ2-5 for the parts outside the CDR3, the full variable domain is SAVISQKPSRDICQRGTSLTIQCQVDSQVTMMFWYRQQPGQSLTLIATANQGSEATYESGFVIDKFPISRPNLTFSTLTVSNMSPEDSSIYLCSENPRYLGAFQETQYFGPGTRLLVL.

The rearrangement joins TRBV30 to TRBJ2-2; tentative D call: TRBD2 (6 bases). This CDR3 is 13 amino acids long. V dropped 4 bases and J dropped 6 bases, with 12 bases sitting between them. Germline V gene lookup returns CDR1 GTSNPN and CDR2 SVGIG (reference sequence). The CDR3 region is CAWTSGAAGELFF. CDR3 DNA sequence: TGTGCCTGGACCTCGGGAGCGGCCGGGGAGCTGTTTTTT.

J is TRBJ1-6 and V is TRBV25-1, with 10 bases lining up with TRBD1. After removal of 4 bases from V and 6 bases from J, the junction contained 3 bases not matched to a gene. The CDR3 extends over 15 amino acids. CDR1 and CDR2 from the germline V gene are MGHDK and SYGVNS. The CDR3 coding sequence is TGTGCCAGCAGTGCGGACAGGGGGTTTAATTCACCCCTCCACTTT. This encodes CASSADRGFNSPLHF.

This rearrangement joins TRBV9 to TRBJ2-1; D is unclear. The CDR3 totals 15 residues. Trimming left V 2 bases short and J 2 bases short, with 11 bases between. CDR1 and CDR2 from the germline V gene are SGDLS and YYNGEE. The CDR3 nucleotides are TGTGCCAGCAGCGTCAGTCCGAGCGCCTACAATGAGCAGTTCTTC. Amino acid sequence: CASSVSPSAYNEQFF.

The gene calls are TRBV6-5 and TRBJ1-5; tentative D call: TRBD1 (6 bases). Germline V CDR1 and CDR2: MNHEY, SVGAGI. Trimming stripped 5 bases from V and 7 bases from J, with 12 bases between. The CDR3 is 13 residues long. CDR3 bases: TGTGCCAGCAGTCAACAGGGAGGACAGCCCCAGCATTTT. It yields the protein CASSQQGGQPQHF.

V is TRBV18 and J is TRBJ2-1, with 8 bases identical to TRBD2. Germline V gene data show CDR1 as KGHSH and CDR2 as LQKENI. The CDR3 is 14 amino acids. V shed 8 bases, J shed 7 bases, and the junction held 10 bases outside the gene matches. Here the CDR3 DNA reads TGTGCCAGCCAAGGACTAGCTGAGGGGAATGAGCAGTTCTTC. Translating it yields CASQGLAEGNEQFF.

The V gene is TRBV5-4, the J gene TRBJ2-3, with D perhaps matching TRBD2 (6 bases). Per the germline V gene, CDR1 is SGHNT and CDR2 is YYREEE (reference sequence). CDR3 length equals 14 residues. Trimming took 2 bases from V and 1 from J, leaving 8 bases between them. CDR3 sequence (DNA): TGTGCCAGCAGCTTTACGGGGGGCACAGATACGCAGTATTTT. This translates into CASSFTGGTDTQYF.

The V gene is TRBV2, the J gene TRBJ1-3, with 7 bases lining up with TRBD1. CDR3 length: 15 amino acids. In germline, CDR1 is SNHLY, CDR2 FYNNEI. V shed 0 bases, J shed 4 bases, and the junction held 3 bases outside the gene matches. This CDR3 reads CASSEAWDRGNTIYF. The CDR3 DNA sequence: TGTGCCAGCAGTGAAGCGTGGGACAGAGGAAACACCATATATTTT.

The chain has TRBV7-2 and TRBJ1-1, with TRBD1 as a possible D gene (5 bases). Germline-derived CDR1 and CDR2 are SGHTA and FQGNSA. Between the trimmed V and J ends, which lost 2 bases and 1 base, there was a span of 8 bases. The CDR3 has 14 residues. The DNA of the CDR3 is TGTGCCAGCAGCTTACTTGGGGGGAACACTGAAGCTTTCTTT. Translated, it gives CASSLLGGNTEAFF.

In nucleotides, the CDR3 is TGTGCCAGCAGCCCCGGGATACAAGCTGGAAACACCATATATTTT. Its protein is CASSPGIQAGNTIYF. This chain connects TRBV7-9 to TRBJ1-3; D gene ambiguous. Germline CDR1 and CDR2: SEHNR and FQNEAQ (reference sequence). The ends were cut back, 5 bases at V and 2 bases at J, with 13 bases in the middle. This CDR3 spans 15 amino acids.

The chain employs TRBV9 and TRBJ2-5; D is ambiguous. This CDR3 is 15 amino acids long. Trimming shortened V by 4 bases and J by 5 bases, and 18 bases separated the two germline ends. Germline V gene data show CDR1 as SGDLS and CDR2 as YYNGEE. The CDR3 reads CASSPFTSLGETQYF. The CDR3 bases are TGTGCCAGCAGCCCCTTTACGTCGCTAGGGGAGACCCAGTACTTC.

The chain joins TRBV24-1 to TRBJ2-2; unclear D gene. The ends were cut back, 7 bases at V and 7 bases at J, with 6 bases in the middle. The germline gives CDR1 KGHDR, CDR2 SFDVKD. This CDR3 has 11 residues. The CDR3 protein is CATREGGELFF. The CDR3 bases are TGTGCCACCAGGGAAGGCGGGGAGCTGTTTTTT.

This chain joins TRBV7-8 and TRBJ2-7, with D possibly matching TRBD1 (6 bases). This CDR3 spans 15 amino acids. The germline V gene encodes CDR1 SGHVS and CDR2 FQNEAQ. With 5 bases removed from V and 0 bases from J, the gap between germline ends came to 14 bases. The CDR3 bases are TGTGCCAGCAGCAACAGGACAGCGAGCTCCTACGAGCAGTACTTC. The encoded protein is CASSNRTASSYEQYF.

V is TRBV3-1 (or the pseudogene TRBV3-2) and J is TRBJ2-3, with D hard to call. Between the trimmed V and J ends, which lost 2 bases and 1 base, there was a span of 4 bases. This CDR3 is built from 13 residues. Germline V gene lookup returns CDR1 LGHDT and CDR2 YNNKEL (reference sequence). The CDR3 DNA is TGTGCCAGCAGCCAACTTGGCACAGATACGCAGTATTTT. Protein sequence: CASSQLGTDTQYF.

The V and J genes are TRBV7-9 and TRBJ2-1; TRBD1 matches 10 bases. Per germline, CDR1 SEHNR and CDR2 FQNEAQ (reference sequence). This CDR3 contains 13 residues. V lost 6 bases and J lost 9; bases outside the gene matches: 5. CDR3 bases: TGTGCCAGCAGGGGGGACAGGGGCACTGAGCAGTTCTTC. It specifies CASRGDRGTEQFF.

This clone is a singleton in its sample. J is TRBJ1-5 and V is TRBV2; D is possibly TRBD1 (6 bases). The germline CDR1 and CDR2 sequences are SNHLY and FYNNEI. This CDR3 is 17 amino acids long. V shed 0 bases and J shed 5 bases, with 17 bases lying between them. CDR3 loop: CASSEAVEEGGDQPQHF. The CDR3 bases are TGTGCCAGCAGTGAAGCGGTTGAGGAGGGGGGGGATCAGCCCCAGCATTTT.

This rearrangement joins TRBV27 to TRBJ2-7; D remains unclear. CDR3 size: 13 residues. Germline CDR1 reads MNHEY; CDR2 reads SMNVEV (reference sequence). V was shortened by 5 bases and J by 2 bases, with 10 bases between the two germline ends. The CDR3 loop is CASSPDVTYEQYF. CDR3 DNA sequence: TGTGCCAGCAGTCCGGACGTTACCTACGAGCAGTACTTC.

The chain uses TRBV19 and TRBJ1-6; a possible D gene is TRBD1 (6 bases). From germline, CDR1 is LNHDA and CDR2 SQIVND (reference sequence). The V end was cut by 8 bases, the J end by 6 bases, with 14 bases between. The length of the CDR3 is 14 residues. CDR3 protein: CASSPGASNSPLHF. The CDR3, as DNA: TGTGCCAGTTCACCAGGGGCTAGTAATTCACCCCTCCACTTT.

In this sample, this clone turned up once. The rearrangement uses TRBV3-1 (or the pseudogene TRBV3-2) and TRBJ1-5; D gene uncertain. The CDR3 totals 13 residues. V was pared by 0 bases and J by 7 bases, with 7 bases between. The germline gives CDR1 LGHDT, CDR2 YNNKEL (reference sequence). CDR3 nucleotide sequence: TGTGCCAGCAGCCAAGATAGAGGGCAGCCCCAGCATTTT. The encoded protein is CASSQDRGQPQHF.

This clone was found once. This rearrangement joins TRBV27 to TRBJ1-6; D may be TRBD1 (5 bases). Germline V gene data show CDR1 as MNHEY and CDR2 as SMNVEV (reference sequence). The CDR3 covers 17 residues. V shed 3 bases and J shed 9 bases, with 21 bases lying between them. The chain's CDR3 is CASSFHYRDVGRSPLHF. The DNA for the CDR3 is TGTGCCAGCAGTTTTCATTACCGGGACGTCGGCCGTTCACCCCTCCACTTT.

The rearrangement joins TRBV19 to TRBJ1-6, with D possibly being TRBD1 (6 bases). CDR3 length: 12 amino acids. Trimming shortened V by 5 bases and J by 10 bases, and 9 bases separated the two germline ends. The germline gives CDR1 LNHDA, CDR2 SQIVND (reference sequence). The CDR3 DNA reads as TGTGCCAGTAGTGCCAGGGGCTCACCCCTCCACTTT. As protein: CASSARGSPLHF.